This T cell receptor beta chain is drawn from a study of blood T cell repertoires in COVID-19. Turning to the study itself: Sites in the United States, Italy and Spain provided acute and convalescent COVID-19 samples.

This CDR3 contains 17 residues. Trimming removed 5 bases from V and 0 bases from J, with 14 bases in between. Per germline, CDR1 LNHDA and CDR2 SQIVND (reference sequence). Clones were sequenced by immunoSEQ multiplex PCR, and TCRdb holds only the in-frame ones, with some missing. The sample shows some 320,000 clones, approximately 85% of them seen only once. The chain recombines TRBV19 with TRBJ1-6, with D hard to call. The clonotype was recovered from a human donor in a cohort sampled during active COVID-19. The sample taken for sequencing was peripheral blood. In nucleotides, the CDR3 is TGTGCCAGTAGTGCGCCGGGATCGAGCTCCTATAATTCACCCCTCCACTTT. As protein: CASSAPGSSSYNSPLHF.